Below are 18 T cell receptor beta chains sequenced from a single sample in a study of cytomegalovirus exposure and HLA in healthy donors. Vbeta (60) and Jbeta (13) primers were used in the PCR. Using immunoSEQ multiplex PCR, the repertoire was profiled, and TCRdb retains in-frame clones only, with some absent. The sample shows under 250,000 clones, roughly four fifths of them seen only once. The sequencing sample was made of PBMCs. The receptor source for this set is a woman aged 60-75 years in good health and CMV-seropositive.

This clone came up a few times. This clone may be a read error of a much larger clone one base away. This chain connects TRBV7-8 to TRBJ2-5; 11 nucleotides agree with TRBD2. CDR3 length: 16 amino acids. Germline V CDR1 and CDR2: SGHVS, FQNEAQ. J lost 1 base, V lost 5 bases, and 6 bases had no gene match. In nucleotides, the CDR3 is TGTGCCAGCAGCCCCCGGACTAGCGGGTTCCAAGAGACCCAGTACTTC. Translated: CASSPRTSGFQETQYF. Full variable domain (rest looked up from reference TRBV7-8 and TRBJ2-5): GAGVSQSPRYKVAKRGQDVALRCDPISGHVSLFWYQQALGQGPEFLTYFQNEAQLDKSGLPSDRFFAERPEGSVSTLKIQRTQQEDSAVYLCASSPRTSGFQETQYFGPGTRLLVL.

The V and J genes are TRBV6-1 and TRBJ1-5; D is ambiguous. With 7 bases removed from V and 1 base from J, the gap between germline ends came to 8 bases. CDR1 and CDR2 (germline): MNHNS, SASEGT. The CDR3 consists of 13 residues. The CDR3: CASTEVSNQPQHF. For the CDR3, the DNA is TGTGCCAGCACGGAGGTCAGCAATCAGCCCCAGCATTTT.

This rearrangement joins TRBV12-5 to TRBJ2-7; weak D call: TRBD2 (5 bases). The length of the CDR3 is 16 residues. The V gene's germline CDR1 is LGHNT and CDR2 FRNRAP. The ends were cut back, 4 bases at V and 4 bases at J, with 20 bases in the middle. CDR3 residues: CASGWNPSGLQYEQYF. The CDR3 DNA is TGTGCTAGTGGTTGGAACCCTTCGGGATTACAGTACGAGCAGTACTTC.

The chain recombines TRBV27 with TRBJ1-2; 9 positions match TRBD1. The CDR3 is 15 residues long. Germline V gene lookup returns CDR1 MNHEY and CDR2 SMNVEV (reference sequence). V was clipped by 6 bases and J by 7 bases; unmatched bases: 12. The CDR3 DNA is TGTGCCAGCAGCCCCGGGACAGGGAGCAAAAGTGGCTACACCTTC. This sequence encodes CASSPGTGSKSGYTF.

J is TRBJ2-1 and V is TRBV9; TRBD2 matches at 10 bases. V shed 0 bases, J shed 4 bases, and the junction held 4 bases outside the gene matches. There are 16 residues in the CDR3. CDR1 and CDR2 from the germline V gene are SGDLS and YYNGEE. The CDR3 bases are TGTGCCAGCAGCGTAGGGATAGCGGGAGGTTACAATGAGCAGTTCTTC. This encodes CASSVGIAGGYNEQFF.

This chain links TRBV29-1 with TRBJ2-5, with a tentative D call TRBD1 (5 bases). This CDR3 contains 12 residues. CDR1 is SQVTM and CDR2 is ANQGSEA in the germline V gene. V was pared by 7 bases and J by 2 bases, with 11 bases between. The CDR3, as DNA: TGCAGCGCCGGACAAAGGCAAGAGACCCAGTACTTC. It encodes CSAGQRQETQYF.

The genes are TRBV30 and TRBJ1-2; D is ambiguous. Between the trimmed V and J ends, which lost 1 base and 4 bases, there was a span of 13 bases. Germline values: CDR1 GTSNPN, CDR2 SVGIG (reference sequence). The length of the CDR3 is 14 residues. The CDR3 nucleotides read TGTGCCTGGAGTGAAGGAGGAGAGTTCTATGGCTACACCTTC. Translated, it gives CAWSEGGEFYGYTF.

The chain is built from TRBV5-1 and TRBJ2-3; possibly TRBD1 for D (5 bases). The V and J ends lost 4 bases and 3 bases respectively, with 12 bases between them. The CDR3 covers 14 residues. Germline values: CDR1 SGHRS, CDR2 YFSETQ. This CDR3 reads CASSQGMGTDTQYF. The CDR3 region has the DNA TGCGCCAGCAGCCAGGGCATGGGGACAGATACGCAGTATTTT.

The CDR3 spells CASSFTGHGYTF. CDR3 nucleotides: TGTGCCAGCAGTTTTACAGGCCATGGCTACACCTTC. The chain employs TRBV27 and TRBJ1-2, with a tentative D call TRBD1 (5 bases). The CDR3 totals 12 residues. CDR1 is MNHEY and CDR2 is SMNVEV in the germline V gene (reference sequence). V lost 3 bases, J lost 6 bases, and 8 bases lay in between.

On this clone: Relative to the germline gene, one junction end is altered; a read error may explain this. The chain carries TRBV4-1 and TRBJ2-1; TRBD2 agrees at 10 bases. The CDR3 length is 16 residues. CDR1 is MGHRA and CDR2 is YSYEKL in the germline V gene. CDR3 coding DNA: TGCGTCAGCAGGCGGACTAGCGGACCTTCGGGAAATGAGCAGTTCTTC. As protein: CVSRRTSGPSGNEQFF.

The V gene is TRBV5-1, the J gene TRBJ1-5; D possibly corresponds to TRBD1 (5 bases). The germline CDR1 and CDR2 sequences are SGHRS and YFSETQ. V gave up 0 bases and J gave up 6 bases, with 7 bases separating them. This CDR3 is built from 13 residues. CDR3 residues: CASSLERGQPQHF. CDR3 DNA sequence: TGCGCCAGCAGCTTGGAAAGGGGTCAGCCCCAGCATTTT.

This clone was seen a few times. The chain uses TRBV27 and TRBJ1-1; 9 nucleotides align to TRBD1. Germline V gives CDR1 MNHEY, CDR2 SMNVEV (reference sequence). The ends lost 6 bases at V and 5 bases at J; junction bases unmatched: 1. The CDR3 covers 12 residues. The CDR3 region is CASRQGATEAFF. The CDR3 coding sequence is TGTGCCAGCAGACAGGGGGCAACTGAAGCTTTCTTT.

The CDR3 nucleotides are TGCGCCAGCAGCGCCAAGGGACAGTCATATGGCTACACCTTC. As protein: CASSAKGQSYGYTF. This chain joins TRBV10-2 and TRBJ1-2; 7 nucleotides agree with TRBD1. V lost 6 bases and J lost 5; bases outside the gene matches: 9. Germline V gene data show CDR1 as WSHSY and CDR2 as SAAADI. The CDR3 length is 14 residues.

The chain recombines TRBV5-1 with TRBJ1-1; the match to TRBD1 covers 8 bases. Germline CDR1 and CDR2: SGHRS and YFSETQ. The V gene end was trimmed by 4 bases and the J gene end by 3 bases; junction bases not matched to a gene: 2. This CDR3 region has 13 residues. The CDR3 bases are TGCGCCAGCAGCACACAGGGGGACACTGAAGCTTTCTTT. This gives the protein CASSTQGDTEAFF.

The CDR3 sequence is CASSELYSNQPQHF. The CDR3 nucleotides read TGTGCCAGCAGTGAACTGTATAGCAATCAGCCCCAGCATTTT. This chain links TRBV2 with TRBJ1-5; D is unclear. The V and J ends lost 2 bases and 0 bases respectively, with 5 bases between them. Germline CDR1 SNHLY, CDR2 FYNNEI. There are 14 residues in the CDR3.

A few counts support this clone. The rearrangement uses TRBV28 and TRBJ2-6; 9 bases agree with TRBD1. Unmatched junction bases numbered 11, after V lost 4 bases and J lost 1 base. CDR3 length: 19 residues. Germline-derived CDR1 and CDR2 are MDHEN and SYDVKM. CDR3 protein: CASSSHRGRGGSGANVLTF. The CDR3 DNA reads TGTGCCAGCAGTTCCCACAGGGGGCGCGGAGGTTCTGGGGCCAACGTCCTGACTTTC.

The chain couples TRBV18 to TRBJ2-2; tentatively, D is TRBD1 (6 bases). The CDR3 loop spans 15 amino acids. Germline CDR1 KGHSH, CDR2 LQKENI. The V end lost 4 bases, the J end lost 0 bases, and 9 bases lay between the germline ends. Here the CDR3 DNA reads TGTGCCAGCTCACTCGGACAGACGAACACCGGGGAGCTGTTTTTT. Its translation: CASSLGQTNTGELFF.

The genes are TRBV13 and TRBJ2-5; 9 bases line up with TRBD2. The DNA matches TRBJ2-7 better at its end, which makes the J call doubtful. Germline CDR1 reads PRHDT; CDR2 reads FYEKMQ (reference sequence). The CDR3 covers 15 residues. For the CDR3, the DNA is TGTGCCAGCAGCTTAGGACTAGCGGGCTTCTACGAGCAGTACTTC. Translating it yields CASSLGLAGFYEQYF.